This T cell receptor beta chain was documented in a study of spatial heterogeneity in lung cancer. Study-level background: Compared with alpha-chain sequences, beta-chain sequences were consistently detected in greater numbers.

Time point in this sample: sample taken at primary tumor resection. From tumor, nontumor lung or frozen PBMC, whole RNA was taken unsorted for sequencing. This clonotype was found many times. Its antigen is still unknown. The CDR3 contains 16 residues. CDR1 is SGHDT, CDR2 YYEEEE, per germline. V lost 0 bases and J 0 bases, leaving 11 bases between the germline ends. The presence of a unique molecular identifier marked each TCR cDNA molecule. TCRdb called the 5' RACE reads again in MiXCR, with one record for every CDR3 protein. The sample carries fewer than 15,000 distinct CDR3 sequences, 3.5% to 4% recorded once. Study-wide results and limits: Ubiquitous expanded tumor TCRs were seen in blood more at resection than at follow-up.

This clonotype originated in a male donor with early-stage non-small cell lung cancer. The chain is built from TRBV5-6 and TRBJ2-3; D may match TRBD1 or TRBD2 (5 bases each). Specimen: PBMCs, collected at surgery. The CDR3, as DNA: TGTGCCAGCAGCTTGGCCGGGGCGGCGAGCACAGATACGCAGTATTTT. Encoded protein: CASSLAGAASTDTQYF.